This TCR beta chain appears in the sequencing data of a study of response to subunit inactivated influenza vaccine. The V segment lost 5 bases and the J segment 0 bases; nucleotides outside the gene matches: 12. This CDR3 region has 18 residues. Only a few counts were recorded for this clonotype. TCRdb reanalysed the RT-PCR reads using MiXCR and keeps one entry per CDR3 protein. This sample has hundreds of thousands of distinct CDR3 sequences, with more than 11% found just once. This material consisted of PBMCs from blood, taken around 14 days before vaccination. The clonotype comes from a man between 45 and 60 years old who received an inactivated influenza vaccine. The rearrangement links TRBV12-3 or TRBV12-4 to TRBJ2-3; 9 nucleotides align to TRBD1. CDR3 residues: CASSIDRGRGSSTDTQYF. The CDR3 coding sequence is TGTGCCAGCAGTATCGACAGGGGGAGAGGTTCTAGCACAGATACGCAGTATTTT.